The 28 T cell receptor beta chains below were found in one sample sequenced in a study of naive and memory T cell subsets. Two oligonucleotides, mixed equimolar, formed the beta constant-region primer covering TRBC1 and TRBC2. MiXCR, run by TCRdb on the UMI-ligation and nested PCR reads, gives a single entry per CDR3 protein. The sample yields tens of thousands of distinct CDR3 sequences, roughly 10% seen once. Sequenced material: effector memory CD4+ T cells from blood. Subset meaning: effector memory, CD45RA- CD27-. The source is a human donor in good health.

This clonotype was counted a few times. CDR3 nucleotide sequence: TGTGCCAGCAGTGAAGGACTAGCTGCGGCGTTCTTC. It codes for CASSEGLAAAFF. V usage is TRBV12-3 or TRBV12-4 and J usage is TRBJ2-1; 8 nucleotides match TRBD2. The V and J ends lost 5 bases and 15 bases, in that order; junction bases with no gene match: 9. This CDR3 is 12 amino acids long.

This chain joins TRBV7-3 and TRBJ2-3, with no clear D. Germline V gene lookup returns CDR1 SGHTA and CDR2 FQGTGA. CDR3 length: 14 residues. The V end lost 0 bases, the J end lost 6 bases, and 10 bases lay between the germline ends. CDR3 sequence: CASSLTPSVDTQYF. The CDR3 region has the DNA TGTGCCAGCAGCTTAACACCGTCAGTCGATACGCAGTATTTT.

This clonotype was recorded many times. The chain has TRBV20-1 and TRBJ2-2, with D unclear. Germline assignment: CDR1 DFQATT and CDR2 SNEGSKA (reference sequence). The V gene lost 1 base and the J gene lost 7 bases, with 13 bases spanning the gap. This CDR3 has 14 amino acids. CDR3 DNA sequence: TGCAGTGCTAGAGGCCTTTTGACGGGCGGGGAGCTGTTTTTT. This sequence encodes CSARGLLTGGELFF.

This clonotype was observed at least ten times. The chain combines TRBV4-2 with TRBJ2-3; 14 bases are a match to TRBD2. The CDR3 consists of 17 residues. The germline CDR1 and CDR2 sequences are LGHNA and YNFKEQ. With 2 bases clipped from V and 4 bases from J, the junction kept 5 bases outside the gene matches. The CDR3 region is CASSQPGTSGSADTQYF. CDR3 DNA sequence: TGTGCCAGCAGCCAACCGGGGACTAGCGGGAGTGCAGATACGCAGTATTTT.

J is TRBJ2-7 and V is TRBV6-2 or TRBV6-3; 15 positions agree with TRBD2. This CDR3 comprises 17 residues. Germline V gives CDR1 MNHEY, CDR2 SVGEGT. Losses at the gene ends were 4 bases for V and 7 bases for J; bases not matched to a gene: 11. This chain's CDR3 is CASSSHGLAGGHREQYF. The DNA of the CDR3 is TGTGCCAGCAGTTCCCATGGACTAGCGGGGGGGCATCGTGAGCAGTACTTC.

In its sample, this clonotype was seen a few times. The chain recombines TRBV6-1 with TRBJ2-7; 8 bases are shared with TRBD1. Losses at the gene ends were 2 bases for V and 3 bases for J; bases not matched to a gene: 3. The CDR3 has 14 residues. Germline loops: CDR1 MNHNS, CDR2 SASEGT. The CDR3 spells CASSEQQGGYEQYF. The CDR3 region has the DNA TGTGCCAGCAGTGAACAACAGGGGGGCTACGAGCAGTACTTC.

The chain couples TRBV11-3 to TRBJ2-7; D gene unclear. The CDR3 sequence is 13 residues long. Germline V gene data show CDR1 as SGHNT and CDR2 as YENEEA. The V end was cut by 2 bases, the J end by 3 bases, with 8 bases between. The CDR3 region has the DNA TGTGCCAGCAGCTTACCTAGAAACTACGAGCAGTACTTC. Its protein is CASSLPRNYEQYF.

This clonotype was detected once. This chain uses TRBV2 with TRBJ1-1, with 8 bases that match TRBD1. This CDR3 comprises 17 residues. The V and J ends lost 1 base and 5 bases, in that order; junction bases with no gene match: 12. Germline CDR1 is SNHLY and CDR2 is FYNNEI. The CDR3 is CASSEDLARGLGTEAFF. The DNA of the CDR3 is TGTGCCAGCAGTGAAGATTTGGCCAGGGGGCTGGGAACTGAAGCTTTCTTT.

The sample holds a few counts of this clonotype. V gene TRBV14 combines with J gene TRBJ2-1; 13 bases agree with TRBD2. The J segment lost 7 bases and the V segment lost 4 bases, leaving 16 bases of the junction unmatched. CDR1 and CDR2 from the germline V gene are SGHDN and FVKESK. The length of the CDR3 is 19 residues. The CDR3 spells CASSPSSWTSGGWWNEQFF. CDR3 nucleotides: TGTGCCAGCAGCCCGTCATCCTGGACTAGCGGGGGATGGTGGAATGAGCAGTTCTTC.

The V and J genes are TRBV19 and TRBJ2-2; possibly TRBD1 for D (6 bases). This CDR3 spans 15 amino acids. Germline V lookup: CDR1 LNHDA, CDR2 SQIVND (reference sequence). V lost 8 bases and J lost 0, with 13 bases in between. The CDR3 coding sequence is TGTGCCAGTGGAAAGGGGGTCCCGAACACCGGGGAGCTGTTTTTT. This translates into CASGKGVPNTGELFF. The whole variable domain, remainder taken from reference TRBV19 and TRBJ2-2, is DGGITQSPKYLFRKEGQNVTLSCEQNLNHDAMYWYRQDPGQGLRLIYYSQIVNDFQKGDIAEGYSVSREKKESFPLTVTSAQKNPTAFYLCASGKGVPNTGELFFGEGSRLTVL.

This clonotype appeared a few times. This chain uses TRBV20-1 with TRBJ1-6; 10 bases are shared with TRBD1. The V gene's germline CDR1 is DFQATT and CDR2 SNEGSKA (reference sequence). V gave up 3 bases and J gave up 8 bases; unmatched junction bases: 10. The CDR3 sequence is 16 residues long. The CDR3 sequence is CSARPPSGTGDSPLHF. The CDR3 DNA is TGCAGTGCTAGGCCGCCGTCCGGGACAGGGGATTCACCCCTCCACTTT.

This clonotype was counted many times. Germline is not matched at one junction end, which may reflect a read error. The chain has TRBV7-7 and TRBJ2-5; TRBD2 matches at 12 bases. In germline, CDR1 is SSHAT, CDR2 FNYEAQ (reference sequence). CDR3 length: 15 residues. The CDR3 DNA reads as TGTGCTAGCAGCCGAGGACTAGCGGGAAGCGAGACCCAGTACTTC. Residues: CASSRGLAGSETQYF.

This clonotype showed up many times. This chain uses TRBV20-1 with TRBJ2-1; 7 nucleotides agree with TRBD2. Germline loops: CDR1 DFQATT, CDR2 SNEGSKA (reference sequence). Trimming removed 3 bases from V and 7 bases from J; junction bases left unmatched: 12. The CDR3 runs to 15 residues. CDR3 sequence reads: CSASPGGSWGNEQFF. Written as DNA, the CDR3 is TGCAGTGCTAGTCCGGGCGGGAGCTGGGGGAATGAGCAGTTCTTC.

This clonotype was observed at least ten times. This sequence joins TRBV7-3 and TRBJ1-1; a weak D match, TRBD1 (5 bases). CDR3 length: 16 amino acids. V was cut by 1 base and J by 0 bases, with 12 bases left in between. CDR1 and CDR2 (germline): SGHTA, FQGTGA. The CDR3 DNA reads TGTGCCAGCAGCTTAAACCCAGGGTTCTTGAACACTGAAGCTTTCTTT. Its protein is CASSLNPGFLNTEAFF.

V is TRBV7-9 and J is TRBJ2-6; tentative D call: TRBD1 (6 bases). V lost 3 bases, J lost 0 bases, and 15 bases lay in between. This CDR3 is built from 18 residues. Germline V gives CDR1 SEHNR, CDR2 FQNEAQ (reference sequence). CDR3 DNA sequence: TGTGCCAGCAGCTTGGTCGGACAGAGCCGCTCTGGGGCCAACGTCCTGACTTTC. Protein product: CASSLVGQSRSGANVLTF.

The chain has TRBV4-2 and TRBJ2-7, with a possible D match to TRBD2 (6 bases). This CDR3 contains 14 residues. CDR1 and CDR2 (germline): LGHNA, YNFKEQ. V lost 2 bases and J 8 bases, leaving 16 bases between the germline ends. CDR3 sequence: CASSQPERRGQQYF. The CDR3 nucleotides read TGTGCCAGCAGCCAACCCGAGAGGAGGGGTCAGCAGTACTTC.

This clonotype was observed a handful of times. This chain links TRBV5-5 with TRBJ2-1; no reliable D call. The CDR3 totals 15 residues. Germline V CDR1 and CDR2: SGHKS, YYEKEE (reference sequence). The ends were cut back, 4 bases at V and 4 bases at J, with 15 bases in the middle. CDR3 protein: CASSPYTISYNEQFF. For the CDR3, the DNA is TGTGCCAGCAGCCCCTACACGATCTCATACAATGAGCAGTTCTTC.

This clonotype was seen only a few times. The V and J genes are TRBV20-1 and TRBJ2-5; the D gene is possibly TRBD1 (5 bases). The CDR3 is 15 amino acids. Trimming stripped 0 bases from V and 4 bases from J, with 15 bases between. Germline V CDR1 and CDR2: DFQATT, SNEGSKA (reference sequence). CDR3 sequence: CSARDGKGKGETQYF. For the CDR3, the DNA is TGCAGTGCTAGAGATGGGAAGGGGAAGGGAGAGACCCAGTACTTC.

V is TRBV11-1 and J is TRBJ2-1, with TRBD2 matching over 7 bases. Germline V gene data show CDR1 as SGHAT and CDR2 as FQDESV (reference sequence). There are 17 residues in the CDR3. Trimming removed 10 bases from V and 3 bases from J; junction bases left unmatched: 18. For the CDR3, the DNA is TGTGCCACACGCCCGTTGACTAGCCTCACTCTCTACAATGAGCAGTTCTTC. Amino acid sequence: CATRPLTSLTLYNEQFF.

The sample holds many counts of this clonotype. The genes are TRBV12-3 or TRBV12-4 and TRBJ1-5; D remains ambiguous. Deletions cut 5 bases from V and 0 bases from J, with 11 bases between. The CDR3 extends over 15 amino acids. CDR3 nucleotides: TGTGCCAGCAGTAGCCGGGCCAGTAGCAATCAGCCCCAGCATTTT. Translation: CASSSRASSNQPQHF.

The rearrangement joins TRBV19 to TRBJ2-7; D possibly corresponds to TRBD1 (8 bases). There are 13 residues in the CDR3. V dropped 10 bases and J dropped 3 bases, with 16 bases sitting between them. CDR1 and CDR2 (germline): LNHDA, SQIVND (reference sequence). In nucleotides, the CDR3 is TGTGCCACCCCGGACAGGGAGGGCTACGAGCAGTACTTC. Amino acid sequence: CATPDREGYEQYF.

The chain employs TRBV2 and TRBJ2-4; D not resolved. CDR3 size: 15 residues. The V gene lost 4 bases and the J gene lost 0 bases, with 10 bases spanning the gap. CDR1 is SNHLY, CDR2 FYNNEI, per germline. The CDR3: CASSGVPLAKNIQYF. CDR3 in DNA: TGTGCCAGCAGTGGGGTCCCACTAGCCAAAAACATTCAGTACTTC.

The rearrangement links TRBV5-1 to TRBJ1-1; TRBD1 agrees at 12 bases. The CDR3 spans 20 residues. V shed 3 bases and J 1 base; nucleotides not matched to a gene: 16. From germline, CDR1 is SGHRS and CDR2 YFSETQ. The CDR3 loop is CASSSMSPSGQGARNTEAFF. The CDR3 DNA follows: TGCGCCAGCAGCTCGATGTCTCCGTCGGGACAGGGGGCTCGGAACACTGAAGCTTTCTTT.

V usage is TRBV6-2 or TRBV6-3 and J usage is TRBJ2-7, with 8 bases matching TRBD2. The germline V gene has CDR1 MNHEY and CDR2 SVGEGT. This CDR3 has 17 amino acids. The junction had 12 bases not matched to a gene; V was cut back by 0 bases and J by 5 bases. In nucleotides, the CDR3 is TGTGCCAGCAGTTACTCGTCAGTTGGCCTAGCGGGCGACGAGCAGTACTTC. Its translation: CASSYSSVGLAGDEQYF.

The gene calls are TRBV11-2 and TRBJ2-1; D not resolved. The CDR3 consists of 10 residues. Deletions cut 4 bases from V and 15 bases from J, with 10 bases between. Germline V gene data show CDR1 as SGHAT and CDR2 as FQNNGV. CDR3 loop: CASSSIRPFF. For the CDR3, the DNA is TGTGCCAGCAGCTCCATTCGTCCGTTCTTC.

This rearrangement joins TRBV30 to TRBJ1-1, with a tentative D call TRBD1 (6 bases). Germline loops: CDR1 GTSNPN, CDR2 SVGIG (reference sequence). Trimming took off 4 bases at V and 5 bases at J, with 14 bases between the two ends. This CDR3 spans 13 amino acids. The CDR3 reads CAWNIIRGTEAFF. Here the CDR3 DNA reads TGTGCCTGGAATATCATCAGGGGAACTGAAGCTTTCTTT.

This clonotype occurred a few times. The chain uses TRBV3-1 and TRBJ1-5, with 8 bases fitting TRBD1. Unmatched junction bases numbered 2, after V lost 4 bases and J lost 0 bases. CDR3 length: 15 amino acids. Germline V lookup: CDR1 LGHDT, CDR2 YNNKEL (reference sequence). Here the CDR3 DNA reads TGTGCCAGCAGCCCCGGGACAGGTAGCAATCAGCCCCAGCATTTT. It specifies CASSPGTGSNQPQHF.

This clonotype was seen only a few times. This chain links TRBV10-3 with TRBJ2-2; TRBD2 aligns across 8 bases. CDR1 and CDR2 (germline): ENHRY, SYGVKD. Trimming took 8 bases from V and 3 from J; bases not matched to a gene: 2. The CDR3 length is 13 residues. CDR3 bases: TGTGCCATCCGGGGGGGGGACACCGGGGAGCTGTTTTTT. The encoded protein is CAIRGGDTGELFF.